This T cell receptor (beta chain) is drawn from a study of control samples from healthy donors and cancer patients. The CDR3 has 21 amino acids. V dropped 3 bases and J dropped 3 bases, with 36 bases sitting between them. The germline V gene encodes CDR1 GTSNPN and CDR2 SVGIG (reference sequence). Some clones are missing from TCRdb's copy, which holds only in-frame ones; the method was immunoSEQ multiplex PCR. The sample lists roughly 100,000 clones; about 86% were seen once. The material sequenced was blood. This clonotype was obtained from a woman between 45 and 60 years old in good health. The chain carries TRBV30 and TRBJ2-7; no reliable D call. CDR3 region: CAWSATNRLVRRPTSFYEQYF. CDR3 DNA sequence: TGTGCCTGGAGCGCTACCAATCGTCTAGTGCGTCGCCCGACCAGCTTCTACGAGCAGTACTTC.